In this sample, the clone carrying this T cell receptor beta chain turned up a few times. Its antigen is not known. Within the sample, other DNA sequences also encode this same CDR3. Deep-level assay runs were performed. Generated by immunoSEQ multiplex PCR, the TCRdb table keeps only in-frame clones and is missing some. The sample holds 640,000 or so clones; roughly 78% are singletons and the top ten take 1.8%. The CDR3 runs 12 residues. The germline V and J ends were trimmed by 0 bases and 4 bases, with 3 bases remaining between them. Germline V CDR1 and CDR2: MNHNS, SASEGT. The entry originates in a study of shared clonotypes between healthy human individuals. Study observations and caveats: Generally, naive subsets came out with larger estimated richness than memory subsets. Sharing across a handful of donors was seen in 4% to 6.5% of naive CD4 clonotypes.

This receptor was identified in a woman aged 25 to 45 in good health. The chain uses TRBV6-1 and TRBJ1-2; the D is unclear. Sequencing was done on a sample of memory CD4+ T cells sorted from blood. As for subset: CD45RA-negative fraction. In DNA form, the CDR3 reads TGTGCCAGCAGTGAAGCGCTCTATGGCTACACCTTC. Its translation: CASSEALYGYTF.